This T cell receptor beta chain was recovered during a study of cytomegalovirus exposure and HLA in healthy donors. Study at large: Within an early data release were 80 million to 90 million unique TCRs drawn from HLA-typed donors.

The PCR employed 60 Vbeta primers together with 13 Jbeta primers. This table comes from immunoSEQ multiplex PCR, and its TCRdb copy is limited to in-frame clones, with some not included. The sample includes 150,000 to 200,000 clones, around two thirds of them seen just once. The germline V gene encodes CDR1 MDHEN and CDR2 SYDVKM. This CDR3 is 13 amino acids long. Between the trimmed V and J ends, which lost 7 bases and 0 bases, there was a span of 9 bases. The study's findings and limits: There were several of the most significant clusters that appeared linked to common viral pathogens in a later analysis. Earlier analysis yielded a pattern in which most TCR beta V segments were productive about 90% or about 30% of the time.

The study sampled nominally healthy donors, though unrecorded immune exposures were likely. Remarks on this clone: Its antigen is not identified.

Material for sequencing was PBMCs. The genes are TRBV28 and TRBJ1-1; D gene ambiguous. This receptor was taken from a man aged 25-45 years in good health and CMV-seropositive. CDR3 sequence (DNA): TGTGCCAGCACGCAGGTCATGAACACTGAAGCTTTCTTT. Protein sequence: CASTQVMNTEAFF.